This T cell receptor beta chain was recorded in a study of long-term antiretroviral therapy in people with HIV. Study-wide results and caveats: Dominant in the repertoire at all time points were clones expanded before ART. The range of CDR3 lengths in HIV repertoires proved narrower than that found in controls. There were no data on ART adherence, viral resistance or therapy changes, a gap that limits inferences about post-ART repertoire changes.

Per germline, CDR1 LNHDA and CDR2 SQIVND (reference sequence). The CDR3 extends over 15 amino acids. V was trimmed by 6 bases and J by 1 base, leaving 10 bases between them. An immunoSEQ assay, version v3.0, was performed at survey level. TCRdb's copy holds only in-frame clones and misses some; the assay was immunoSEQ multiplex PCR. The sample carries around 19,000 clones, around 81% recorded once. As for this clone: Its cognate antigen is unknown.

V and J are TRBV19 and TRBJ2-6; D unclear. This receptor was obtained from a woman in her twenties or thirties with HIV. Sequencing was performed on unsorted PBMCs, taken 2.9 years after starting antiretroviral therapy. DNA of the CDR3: TGTGCCAGTAGATTGGGCACTTCTGGGGCCAACGTCCTGACTTTC. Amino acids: CASRLGTSGANVLTF.